What follows are 30 T cell receptor beta chains derived from one specimen sequenced in a study of blood T cell repertoires in COVID-19. Data came from immunoSEQ multiplex PCR; TCRdb stores just in-frame clones and leaves some out. Of about 150,000 clones listed, roughly 91% are singletons. The source material was peripheral blood. These receptors all come from a man in his 60s with active or convalescent COVID-19.

Remarks on this clone: The sample has other DNA sequences that encode this CDR3 too. The rearrangement joins TRBV28 to TRBJ1-6, with TRBD1 identical over 10 bases. CDR3 length: 14 amino acids. V shed 3 bases and J 7 bases; nucleotides not matched to a gene: 0. Germline V CDR1 and CDR2: MDHEN, SYDVKM. CDR3 in amino acids: CASSLGQGNSPLHF. The DNA for the CDR3 is TGTGCCAGCAGTTTGGGACAGGGGAATTCACCCCTCCACTTT.

This chain links TRBV4-1 with TRBJ1-2; the D gene is possibly TRBD1 (5 bases). Germline V gives CDR1 MGHRA, CDR2 YSYEKL. The CDR3 contains 11 residues. Trimming removed 4 bases at V and 5 bases at J, with 5 bases between. In DNA, the CDR3 is TGCGCCAGCAGCCCAGGGTATGGCTACACCTTC. It encodes CASSPGYGYTF.

CDR3: CASSLTSGLYEQYF. The DNA for the CDR3 is TGTGCCAGCAGTTTAACTAGCGGGTTATACGAGCAGTACTTC. The genes are TRBV27 and TRBJ2-7; 9 nucleotides agree with TRBD2. The ends lost 2 bases at V and 4 bases at J; junction bases unmatched: 3. Per germline, CDR1 MNHEY and CDR2 SMNVEV (reference sequence). The CDR3 is 14 amino acids.

CDR3 coding DNA: TGCGCCAGTATGGAAGGGGGCGCCGGGAACACCATATATTTT. It translates to CASMEGGAGNTIYF. The chain links TRBV5-1 to TRBJ1-3; 7 bases align to TRBD1. CDR3 size: 14 residues. V lost 8 bases to trimming and J lost 7 bases; unmatched junction nucleotides: 12. The V gene's germline CDR1 is SGHRS and CDR2 YFSETQ.

The rearrangement links TRBV7-6 to TRBJ1-1, with 8 nucleotides matching TRBD1. Germline CDR1 SGHVS, CDR2 FNYEAQ. Unmatched junction bases numbered 7, after V lost 6 bases and J lost 1 base. The CDR3 spans 15 residues. DNA of the CDR3: TGTGCCAGCAGTACCAGGGGACAGGCGAACACTGAAGCTTTCTTT. Amino acid sequence: CASSTRGQANTEAFF.

The rearrangement links TRBV28 to TRBJ2-7, with no clear D. This CDR3 has 12 amino acids. Germline loops: CDR1 MDHEN, CDR2 SYDVKM. V shed 4 bases and J shed 0 bases, with 4 bases lying between them. The CDR3 reads CASSYSSYEQYF. CDR3 sequence (DNA): TGTGCCAGCAGTTACAGCTCCTACGAGCAGTACTTC.

This chain joins TRBV9 and TRBJ2-3; no clear D gene. Germline V gene lookup returns CDR1 SGDLS and CDR2 YYNGEE. The CDR3 runs to 13 residues. V shed 3 bases and J shed 3 bases, with 8 bases lying between them. CDR3 sequence reads: CASSGVGTDTQYF. DNA of the CDR3: TGTGCCAGCAGCGGGGTCGGGACAGATACGCAGTATTTT. The variable domain in full, with the rest retrieved from reference TRBV9 and TRBJ2-3, is DSGVTQTPKHLITATGQRVTLRCSPRSGDLSVYWYQQSLDQGLQFLIQYYNGEERAKGNILERFSAQQFPDLHSELNLSSLELGDSALYFCASSGVGTDTQYFGPGTRLTVL.

This chain uses TRBV4-2 with TRBJ1-1, with 7 nucleotides matching TRBD1. The CDR3 runs to 14 residues. V dropped 4 bases and J dropped 3; count of bases not matched to a gene: 5. Germline CDR1 LGHNA, CDR2 YNFKEQ. The CDR3 DNA reads TGTGCCAGCAGCCTCACAGGGGTGGACACTGAAGCTTTCTTT. Its protein product is CASSLTGVDTEAFF.

To note about this clone: No DNA is shown, since the ends of the CDR3 on it are uncertain; the CDR3 is the one TCRdb lists. The rearrangement joins TRBV6-2 or TRBV6-3 to TRBJ2-5; the table's D call, TRBD1, was not checked against the DNA. The CDR3 is made up of 15 amino acids, end residues included. The germline gives CDR1 MNHEY, CDR2 SVGEGT. The CDR3 sequence: CASSSSGQGSETQYF.

This clone has just one count. The chain recombines TRBV24-1 with TRBJ2-3; TRBD1 matches 9 bases. V shed 5 bases and J 5 bases; nucleotides not matched to a gene: 10. CDR1 is KGHDR, CDR2 SFDVKD, per germline. CDR3 length: 16 amino acids. CDR3 in amino acids: CATSAIQGASIDTQYF. DNA of the CDR3: TGTGCCACCAGTGCTATACAGGGGGCCTCGATAGATACGCAGTATTTT.

The V gene is TRBV15, the J gene TRBJ2-7, with TRBD1 as a possible D gene (6 bases). The CDR3 consists of 16 residues. CDR1 and CDR2 from the germline V gene are LNHNV and YYDKDF (reference sequence). V dropped 2 bases and J dropped 0 bases, with 14 bases sitting between them. In DNA form, the CDR3 reads TGTGCCACCAGCAGAAAAAGGACAGCTACCTCCTACGAGCAGTACTTC. As protein: CATSRKRTATSYEQYF.

The rearrangement joins TRBV29-1 to TRBJ2-1; D uncertain. The germline gives CDR1 SQVTM, CDR2 ANQGSEA. Trimming left V 3 bases short and J 4 bases short, with 13 bases between. The CDR3 spans 14 residues. The CDR3 loop is CSVDRAQLYNEQFF. CDR3 sequence (DNA): TGCAGCGTTGATCGTGCACAGCTTTACAATGAGCAGTTCTTC.

This rearrangement joins TRBV7-9 to TRBJ2-1, with no clear D. The CDR3 runs to 18 residues. Germline V gene data show CDR1 as SEHNR and CDR2 as FQNEAQ (reference sequence). The V end was cut by 1 base, the J end by 4 bases, with 20 bases between. CDR3 sequence: CASSLGRSTIGSYNEQFF. The CDR3, as DNA: TGTGCCAGCAGCTTAGGCCGGAGTACCATTGGGTCTTACAATGAGCAGTTCTTC.

This clone has a handful of counts. CDR3 sequence (DNA): TGTGCCAGTAGTTCGGACAGGGCCGGGGGTCAGCCCCAGCATTTT. Its translation: CASSSDRAGGQPQHF. V and J are TRBV19 and TRBJ1-5, with 8 bases identical to TRBD1. Germline V gene sequence: CDR1 LNHDA, CDR2 SQIVND (reference sequence). The CDR3 runs to 15 residues. With V trimmed by 5 bases and J by 6 bases, 9 bases remained unmatched.

The V gene is TRBV12-3 or TRBV12-4, the J gene TRBJ1-1, with 10 positions matching TRBD1. The CDR3 runs 13 residues. With 5 bases clipped from V and 4 bases from J, the junction kept 1 base outside the gene matches. CDR3 protein: CASSRDRGTEAFF. For the CDR3, the DNA is TGTGCCAGCAGTAGGGACAGGGGCACTGAAGCTTTCTTT.

The chain has TRBV10-3 and TRBJ1-5, with 8 positions matching TRBD1. Trimming cost V 6 bases and J 1 base; bases outside gene matches: 5. The CDR3 is 15 residues long. Per germline, CDR1 ENHRY and CDR2 SYGVKD. The chain's CDR3 is CAIRDREVSNQPQHF. In DNA, the CDR3 is TGTGCCATCAGGGACAGGGAGGTAAGCAATCAGCCCCAGCATTTT.

The chain links TRBV29-1 to TRBJ1-4; D is possibly TRBD1 (5 bases). CDR3 size: 12 residues. Germline V gives CDR1 SQVTM, CDR2 ANQGSEA. With 4 bases removed from V and 12 bases from J, the gap between germline ends came to 15 bases. CDR3 coding DNA: TGCAGCGTTGGGGCGGGACCCGGGGAACTGTTTTTT. It encodes CSVGAGPGELFF.

The chain recombines TRBV20-1 with TRBJ1-2; unclear D gene. The ends were cut back, 3 bases at V and 4 bases at J, with 9 bases in the middle. The CDR3 runs 12 residues. Per germline, CDR1 DFQATT and CDR2 SNEGSKA (reference sequence). DNA for the CDR3: TGCAGTGCTAGTGCGGACTCCTATGGCTACACCTTC. Protein product: CSASADSYGYTF.

Turning to this clone: The sample carries other DNA sequences with the same CDR3. V gene TRBV15 combines with J gene TRBJ1-2; possible D gene TRBD1, 5 bases. Germline loops: CDR1 LNHNV, CDR2 YYDKDF (reference sequence). V lost 5 bases, J lost 3 bases, and 7 bases lay in between. This CDR3 is built from 12 residues. The CDR3 DNA sequence: TGTGCCACCAGCCAAGGGGACTATGGCTACACCTTC. Translation: CATSQGDYGYTF.

This clone was recorded once. The gene calls are TRBV6-5 and TRBJ1-4, with D possibly being TRBD1 (5 bases). In germline, CDR1 is MNHEY, CDR2 SVGAGI. The CDR3 consists of 14 residues. The V and J ends lost 6 bases and 0 bases respectively, with 8 bases between them. The CDR3 nucleotides are TGTGCCAGCAGACGACAGTCAACTAATGAAAAACTGTTTTTT. Translating it yields CASRRQSTNEKLFF.

This chain links TRBV5-4 with TRBJ2-6, with D maybe TRBD1 (5 bases). Germline V gives CDR1 SGHNT, CDR2 YYREEE (reference sequence). The CDR3 extends over 17 amino acids. Trimming took 0 bases from V and 4 from J, leaving 14 bases between them. DNA of the CDR3: TGTGCCAGCAGCTTGGCTGAGAAGAGACAGGGGGCCAACGTCCTGACTTTC. This translates into CASSLAEKRQGANVLTF.

The chain couples TRBV7-3 to TRBJ2-2, with unresolved D. Germline V gives CDR1 SGHTA, CDR2 FQGTGA. V lost 5 bases and J lost 0, with 7 bases in between. This CDR3 region has 14 residues. The CDR3 DNA reads as TGTGCCAGCAGCCCCTACTCGAACACCGGGGAGCTGTTTTTT. Its protein is CASSPYSNTGELFF.

The chain recombines TRBV2 with TRBJ1-2, with a weak D call TRBD1 (6 bases). The V end lost 3 bases, the J end lost 4 bases, and 15 bases lay between the germline ends. In germline, CDR1 is SNHLY, CDR2 FYNNEI. This CDR3 is 15 amino acids long. This CDR3 reads CASSDSRGASYGYTF. CDR3 coding DNA: TGTGCCAGCAGTGACTCCCGGGGGGCCAGCTATGGCTACACCTTC.

This clone was seen a handful of times. The J gene is TRBJ2-2, the V gene TRBV19; TRBD1 might be the D (5 bases). V was clipped by 4 bases and J by 7 bases, with 16 bases between them. Looked up from germline, CDR1 is LNHDA and CDR2 is SQIVND (reference sequence). CDR3 length: 15 residues. The CDR3 DNA reads as TGTGCCAGTAGTACGTCCACAGGTTGGGACGGGGAGCTGTTTTTT. Translating it yields CASSTSTGWDGELFF.

V and J are TRBV28 and TRBJ2-3, with D tentatively TRBD2 (5 bases). CDR3 length: 16 residues. CDR1 MDHEN and CDR2 SYDVKM come from the germline V gene. Deletions cut 6 bases from V and 6 bases from J, with 22 bases between. CDR3 coding DNA: TGTGCCAGCAGCGATCGGACCGGGATGGGTCACGATACGCAGTATTTT. Protein product: CASSDRTGMGHDTQYF.

The chain combines TRBV7-3 with TRBJ2-3, with no clear D. This CDR3 spans 13 amino acids. The V gene's germline CDR1 is SGHTA and CDR2 FQGTGA. The V end was cut by 5 bases, the J end by 5 bases, with 11 bases between. DNA of the CDR3: TGTGCCAGCAGCCGCGTGGGCCGAGATACGCAGTATTTT. Translated, it gives CASSRVGRDTQYF.

V and J are TRBV19 and TRBJ2-7; 13 nucleotides line up with TRBD2. V gave up 5 bases and J gave up 1 base; unmatched junction bases: 2. Germline V gene lookup returns CDR1 LNHDA and CDR2 SQIVND (reference sequence). This CDR3 contains 15 residues. The CDR3 reads CASSRLAGGSYEQYF. The CDR3 region has the DNA TGTGCCAGTAGTCGACTAGCGGGAGGTTCCTACGAGCAGTACTTC.

Details on this clone: It is likely a read error, because the conserved phenylalanine at the end of the CDR3 is missing. It is unclear where the CDR3 begins or ends on the DNA, so no DNA is shown, and the CDR3 is as TCRdb lists it. The gene calls are TRBV5-6 and TRBJ2-4; TRBD1, the D gene given by the table, was not confirmed from the DNA. Germline V lookup: CDR1 SGHDT, CDR2 YYEEEE. The CDR3 has 12 residues if both end residues are counted. CDR3 amino acids: CASSRGSGQDLL.

The rearrangement links TRBV27 to TRBJ1-6, with 11 nucleotides matching TRBD1. In germline, CDR1 is MNHEY, CDR2 SMNVEV (reference sequence). The CDR3 is made up of 17 amino acids. V was clipped by 4 bases and J by 7 bases; unmatched bases: 9. The CDR3 here is CASSSTGTGGENSPLHF. The CDR3 nucleotides are TGTGCCAGCAGTTCCACCGGGACAGGGGGTGAGAATTCACCCCTCCACTTT.

This rearrangement joins TRBV5-3 to TRBJ2-7; 8 bases line up with TRBD1. Being an ORF, TRBV5-3 has a function that is uncertain. This CDR3 comprises 17 residues. After removal of 3 bases from V and 6 bases from J, the junction contained 17 bases not matched to a gene. In DNA, the CDR3 is TGTGCCAGAAGCTGCAAACGACAGGGGCCCCTCCACAGCGAGCAGTACTTC. Its translation is CARSCKRQGPLHSEQYF.